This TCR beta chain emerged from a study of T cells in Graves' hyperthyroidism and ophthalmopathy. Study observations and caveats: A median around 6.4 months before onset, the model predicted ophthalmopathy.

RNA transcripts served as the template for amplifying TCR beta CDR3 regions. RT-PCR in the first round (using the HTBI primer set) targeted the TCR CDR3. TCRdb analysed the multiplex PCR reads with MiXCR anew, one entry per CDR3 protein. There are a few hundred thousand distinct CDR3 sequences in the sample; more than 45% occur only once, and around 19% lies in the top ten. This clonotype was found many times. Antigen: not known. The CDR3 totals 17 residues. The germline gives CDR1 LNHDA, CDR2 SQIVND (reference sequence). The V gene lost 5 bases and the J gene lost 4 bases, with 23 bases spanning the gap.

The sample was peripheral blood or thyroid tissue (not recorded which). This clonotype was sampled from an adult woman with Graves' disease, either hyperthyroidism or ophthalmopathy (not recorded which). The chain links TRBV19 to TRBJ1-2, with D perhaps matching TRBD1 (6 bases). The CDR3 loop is CASSPFSGDTLLYGYTF. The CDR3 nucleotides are TGTGCCAGTAGTCCATTTTCGGGGGACACCTTACTCTATGGCTACACCTTC.